This T cell receptor (beta chain) was profiled in a study of technical replicates of blood from a few donors (dated by TCRdb to about 2017). The CDR3 contains 14 residues, cysteine and phenylalanine counted. The entry retains the CDR3 DNA only, 42 bases that are in frame from base 1. V is reduced by 2 bases and J by 5 bases, leaving a spacing of 13 bases between them. From a lookup of the germline V gene, CDR1 and CDR2 are SGHRS and YFSETQ. In regard to this clone: Its target antigen remains unknown. No much larger clone is present one base from it, and per-base qualities are unavailable.

The method behind the library was the immunoSEQ multiplex PCR assay. Not all clones reach the TCRdb copy of this immuneACCESS table, which keeps in-frame sequences only. Checked studies attribute under half of the gap to unresolved V genes and leave the rest unexplained. The sample data list tens of thousands of clones, and roughly 86% of these were observed just once. The ten largest clones take up roughly 5% of the sample. Here the chain combines TRBV5-1 and TRBJ1-2, and the D gene may be TRBD1, 5 bases matching. This clonotype was sampled from a human donor in good health. Some clones in this sample may be carry-over from other donors' samples. Source material: PBMCs. The nucleotide sequence reads TGCGCCAGCAGCTTTACCCAGGGTTTGTATGGCTACACCTTC. This gives the protein CASSFTQGLYGYTF.